Listed below are T cell receptor beta chains from one sample, sequenced in a study of preoperative IRX-2 immunotherapy in early breast cancer. Method: immunoSEQ multiplex PCR; TCRdb's copy keeps in-frame clones and lacks some. The top ten clones hold around 2.3% of a sample with tens of thousands of clones, 83% of them seen once. The sample was lymph node tissue, taken from a patient treated with IRX-2 immunotherapy. These receptors all come from a human donor with breast cancer. Both conserved end residues are part of each CDR3. D genes are given only for firm matches. The size entry is marked missing in some rows and otherwise reads once, few, many or a size class.

D,J,size,V,DNA,CDR3
-,TRBJ2-1,-,TRBV11-1,TGTGCCAGCAGCTCGAACCCTGGCTCCTACAATGAGCAGTTCTTC,CASSSNPGSYNEQFF
TRBD1,TRBJ1-5,-,TRBV18,TGTGCCAGCTCATCTATTCCCGGGACAGGGAATCAGCCCCAGCATTTT,CASSSIPGTGNQPQHF
-,TRBJ2-4,-,TRBV19,TGTGCCAGTAGTATATACCAGTCCCTAGCCAAAAACATTCAGTACTTC,CASSIYQSLAKNIQYF
-,TRBJ1-1,-,TRBV25-1,TGTGCCAGCAGTGATATGACGAACACTGAAGCTTTCTTT,CASSDMTNTEAFF
-,TRBJ1-1,-,TRBV4-2,TGTGCCAGCAGCACACAGGAGATCACTGAAGCTTTCTTT,CASSTQEITEAFF
TRBD2,TRBJ2-1,-,TRBV6-8,TGTGCCAGCAGTTACTCCCCTTCGACTAGCGGGAGGGTTAATGAGCAGTTCTTC,CASSYSPSTSGRVNEQFF
-,TRBJ1-3,-,TRBV5-1,TGCGCCAGCAGCTTCGGGACGGACCCTGGAAACACCATATATTTT,CASSFGTDPGNTIYF
-,TRBJ2-6,few,TRBV15,TGTGCCACCAGCAGAGATTGGTCTGGGGCCAACGTCCTGACTTTC,CATSRDWSGANVLTF
-,TRBJ1-1,-,TRBV4-1,TGCGCCAGCAGCCAACAGGGATTCACTGAAGCTTTCTTT,CASSQQGFTEAFF
-,TRBJ2-7,-,TRBV6-8,TGTGCCAGCAGTTACGGGCCAGGCTCCTACGAGCAGTACTTC,CASSYGPGSYEQYF
-,TRBJ2-6,few,TRBV11-3,TGTGCCAGCAGCTTGATGGAGCACTCTGGGGCCAACGTCCTGACTTTC,CASSLMEHSGANVLTF
TRBD1,TRBJ2-5,-,TRBV29-1,TGCAGCGTTAACAGGGGGCAAGAGACCCAGTACTTC,CSVNRGQETQYF
-,TRBJ1-1,-,TRBV27,TGTGCCAGCAGTTTATCGTACGGCACTGAAGCTTTCTTT,CASSLSYGTEAFF
-,TRBJ1-6,-,TRBV6-8,TGTGCCAGCAGACGACAGTTGAATAATTCACCCCTCCACTTT,CASRRQLNNSPLHF
-,TRBJ1-5,-,TRBV15,TGTGCCACCAGCAGAGATAGGACATTCAATCAGCCCCAGCATTTT,CATSRDRTFNQPQHF
-,TRBJ1-5,-,TRBV9,TGTGCCACCGGACGGAATAGCAATCAGCCCCAGCATTTT,CATGRNSNQPQHF